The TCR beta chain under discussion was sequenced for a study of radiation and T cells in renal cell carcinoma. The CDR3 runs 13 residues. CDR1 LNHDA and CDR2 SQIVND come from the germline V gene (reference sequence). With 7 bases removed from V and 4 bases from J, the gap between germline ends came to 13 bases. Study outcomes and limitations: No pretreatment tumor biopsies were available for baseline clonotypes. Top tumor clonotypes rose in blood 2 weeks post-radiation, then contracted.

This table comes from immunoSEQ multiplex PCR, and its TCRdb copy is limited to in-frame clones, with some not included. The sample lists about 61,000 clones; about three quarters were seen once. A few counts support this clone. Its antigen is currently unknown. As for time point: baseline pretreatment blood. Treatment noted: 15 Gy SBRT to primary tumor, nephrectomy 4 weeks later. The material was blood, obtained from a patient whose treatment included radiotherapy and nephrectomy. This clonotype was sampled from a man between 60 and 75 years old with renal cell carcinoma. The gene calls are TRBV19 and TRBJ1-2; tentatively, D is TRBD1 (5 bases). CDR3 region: CASTPGGFYGYTF. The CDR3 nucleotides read TGTGCCAGTACCCCCGGGGGGTTCTATGGCTACACCTTC.